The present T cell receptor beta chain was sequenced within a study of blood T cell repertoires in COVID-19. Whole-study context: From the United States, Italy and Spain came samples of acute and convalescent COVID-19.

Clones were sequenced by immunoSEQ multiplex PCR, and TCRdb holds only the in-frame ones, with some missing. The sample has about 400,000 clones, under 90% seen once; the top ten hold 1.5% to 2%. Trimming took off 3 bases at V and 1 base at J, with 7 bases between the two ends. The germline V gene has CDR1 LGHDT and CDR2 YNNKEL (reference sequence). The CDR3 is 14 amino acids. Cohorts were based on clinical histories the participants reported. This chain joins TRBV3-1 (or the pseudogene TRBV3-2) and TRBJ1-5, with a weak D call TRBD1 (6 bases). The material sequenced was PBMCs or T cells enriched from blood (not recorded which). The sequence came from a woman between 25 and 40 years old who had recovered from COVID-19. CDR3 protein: CASSHDRSNQPQHF. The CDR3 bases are TGTGCCAGCAGCCACGACAGGAGCAATCAGCCCCAGCATTTT.